Listed below are T cell receptor beta chains from one sample, sequenced in a study of OX40 agonist ivuxolimab in advanced cancers. TCRdb keeps only in-frame clones here, not all; method: immunoSEQ multiplex PCR. The table records about 15,000 clones, just over 70% of them present only once. The sequencing here drew on CD4+ or CD8+ T cells sorted from blood, taken in a trial of the OX40 agonist ivuxolimab. These receptors were collected from an adult with an advanced solid tumor such as melanoma, head and neck, liver or kidney cancer. CDR3s include the opening cysteine and the closing phenylalanine or tryptophan. The D gene is left open where the match is weak. The listing skips clone size in some rows; elsewhere it reads once, few, many or a size class.

d_gene	v_gene	abundance	j_gene	CDR3nt	CDR3aa
TRBD1	TRBV19	.	TRBJ1-1	TGTGCCAGTAGTATGGGACAGGGAGGCACTGAAGCTTTCTTT	CASSMGQGGTEAFF
.	TRBV14	.	TRBJ2-7	TGTGCCAGCAGCCAAGATCGGGAAGCCTACGAGCAGTACTTC	CASSQDREAYEQYF
.	TRBV5-1	.	TRBJ2-2	TGCGCCAGCAGCTACTTCACCGGGGAGCTGTTTTTT	CASSYFTGELFF
.	TRBV30	medium-sized	TRBJ2-3	TGTGCCTGGAGTGTGGGAGATACGCAGTATTTT	CAWSVGDTQYF
.	TRBV19	.	TRBJ2-2	TGTGCCAGTACCCAGTCCGGGGAGCTGTTTTTT	CASTQSGELFF
.	TRBV19	.	TRBJ1-1	TGTGCCAGTAGTGTCTTAGAGAGCACTGAAGCTTTCTTT	CASSVLESTEAFF
.	TRBV7-9	few	TRBJ2-3	TGTGCCAGCAGCCCAGCAGATACGCAGTATTTT	CASSPADTQYF
TRBD2	TRBV27	.	TRBJ2-7	TGTGCCAGCAGTTTATCGGGACTAGCGGGAGGCGCCTACGAGCAGTACTTC	CASSLSGLAGGAYEQYF
.	TRBV7-8	few	TRBJ2-1	TGTGCCAGCAGCTTAGGCTCCAATGAGCAGTTCTTC	CASSLGSNEQFF
TRBD2	TRBV7-9	once	TRBJ2-1	TGTGCCAGCCAAACTAGCGAACTTGTCAATGAGCAGTTCTTC	CASQTSELVNEQFF
TRBD1	TRBV5-1	.	TRBJ2-7	TGCGCCAGCAGCACCAGGACAGGAGCCTACGAGCAGTACTTC	CASSTRTGAYEQYF
.	TRBV5-1	.	TRBJ1-1	TGCGCCAGCAGCTCATGGCCGGAGGGGCCGATTGAAGCTTTCTTT	CASSSWPEGPIEAFF
.	TRBV7-2	.	TRBJ1-2	TGTGCCAGCAGCTTAGACACAGGGTCATACTATGGCTACACCTTC	CASSLDTGSYYGYTF
.	TRBV30	.	TRBJ1-1	TGTGCCTGGAATGGACCCGGGGGGGTAGCTGAAGCTTTCTTT	CAWNGPGGVAEAFF
.	TRBV6-5	.	TRBJ2-7	TGTGCCAGCAGTTACCTAATACAAGGCGATCAGTACTTC	CASSYLIQGDQYF
TRBD2	TRBV27	.	TRBJ2-7	TGTGCCAGCAGTTTCTCCGGGACTAGCAACGAGCAGTACTTC	CASSFSGTSNEQYF
.	TRBV7-9	.	TRBJ1-1	TGTGCCAGCAGCTTAGCTTGGTGGGCTTTCTTT	CASSLAWWAFF
.	TRBV6-5	once	TRBJ2-7	TGTGCCAGCAGTTACTTTGGAGGGTTGACCTACGAGCAGTACTTC	CASSYFGGLTYEQYF
.	TRBV7-2	.	TRBJ2-1	TGTGCCAGCAGGGAGACAGGAAGCTCCTACAATGAGCAGTTCTTC	CASRETGSSYNEQFF
TRBD1	TRBV4-1	once	TRBJ1-5	TGCGCCAGCAGCCAAGAACCAGGACAGGGATATCAGCCCCAGCATTTT	CASSQEPGQGYQPQHF
.	TRBV29-1	.	TRBJ1-2	TGCAGCGCCCAAGTGGGGGGCTATGGCTACACCTTC	CSAQVGGYGYTF
.	TRBV6-1	.	TRBJ1-1	TGTGCCAGCAGTTTAGACAGGAACACTGAAGCTTTCTTT	CASSLDRNTEAFF
TRBD1	TRBV5-4	medium-sized	TRBJ2-7	TGTGCCAGCAGCCCGAGGGACAGGGTCTACGAGCAGTACTTC	CASSPRDRVYEQYF
.	TRBV5-8	.	TRBJ2-4	TGTGCCAGCTCGGAGGGTCGGGACATTCAGTACTTC	CASSEGRDIQYF
.	TRBV4-2	.	TRBJ1-1	TGTGCCAGCAGCCAGACCCGGAACACTGAAGCTTTCTTT	CASSQTRNTEAFF
TRBD1	TRBV11-1	few	TRBJ2-3	TGTGCCAGCAGCTTAGGGACAGGGGGCACAGATACGCAGTATTTT	CASSLGTGGTDTQYF
TRBD2	TRBV14	.	TRBJ2-5	TGTGCCAGCGCTCCACGGGTGGCGGGAGAAGAGACCCAGTACTTC	CASAPRVAGEETQYF
.	TRBV19	.	TRBJ1-2	TGTGCCAGTACCACGGGCAACTATGGCTACACCTTC	CASTTGNYGYTF
.	TRBV4-2	.	TRBJ1-1	TGTGCCAGCAGCCTCAGCAAGGAAGCTTTCTTT	CASSLSKEAFF
.	TRBV4-2	once	TRBJ2-7	TGTGCCAGCAGCCAAGATCAGGGGGGCGCCAACTCCTACGAGCAGTACTTC	CASSQDQGGANSYEQYF
TRBD2	TRBV9	.	TRBJ2-3	TGTGCCAGCAGCCCCGGGGGTAGCGGGAAGGGAGATACGCAGTATTTT	CASSPGGSGKGDTQYF
.	TRBV4-1	.	TRBJ2-1	TGCGCCAGCAGCCAAACTGGAACGAGCAATGAGCAGTTCTTC	CASSQTGTSNEQFF
.	TRBV30	once	TRBJ2-7	TGTGCCTGGAGTGGGACAGTCCCCTACGAGCAGTACTTC	CAWSGTVPYEQYF
TRBD2	TRBV29-1	.	TRBJ2-7	TGCAGCTCGACTAGCGGTTACGAGCAGTACTTC	CSSTSGYEQYF
.	TRBV14	.	TRBJ2-7	TGTGCCAGCAGCCAAGAAGGGTACGAGCAGTACTTC	CASSQEGYEQYF
TRBD2	TRBV18	.	TRBJ2-3	TGTGCCAGCTCACCAACTAGCGGGGGCACAGATACGCAGTATTTT	CASSPTSGGTDTQYF
TRBD1	TRBV7-9	.	TRBJ1-2	TGTGCCAGCAGCTTAAAGACAGGGTACGGCTACACCTTC	CASSLKTGYGYTF
TRBD1	TRBV6-6	.	TRBJ1-2	TGTGCCAGCGCAGGGACAGGCTTGGGCTACACCTTC	CASAGTGLGYTF
TRBD2	TRBV6-6	.	TRBJ2-7	TGTGCCAGCTCCCCCGGGACTAGCGACTCCTACGAGCAGTACTTC	CASSPGTSDSYEQYF
.	TRBV30	medium-sized	TRBJ2-7	TGTGCCTGGAGTCTTGGGGCGGGACGGGACGAGCAGTACTTC	CAWSLGAGRDEQYF
TRBD2	TRBV10-2	.	TRBJ2-5	TGCGCCAGCATGGGGGGGGAAGAGACCCAGTACTTC	CASMGGEETQYF
TRBD1	TRBV5-4	few	TRBJ1-2	TGTGCCAGCAGCAACAGGGGAGACAACTATGGCTACACCTTC	CASSNRGDNYGYTF
.	TRBV6-1	few	TRBJ1-2	TGTGCCAGCACCGTCCGGGAAGGCTACACCTTC	CASTVREGYTF